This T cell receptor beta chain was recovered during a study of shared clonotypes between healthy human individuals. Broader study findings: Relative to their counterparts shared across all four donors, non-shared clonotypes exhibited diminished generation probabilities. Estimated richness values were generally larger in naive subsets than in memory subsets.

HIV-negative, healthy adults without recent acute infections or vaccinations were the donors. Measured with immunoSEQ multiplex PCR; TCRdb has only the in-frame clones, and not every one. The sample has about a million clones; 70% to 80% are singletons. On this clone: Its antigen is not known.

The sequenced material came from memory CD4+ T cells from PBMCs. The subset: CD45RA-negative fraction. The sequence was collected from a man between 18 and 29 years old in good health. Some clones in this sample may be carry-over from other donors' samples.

The CDR3 protein is CATAPRGNTEAFF. The CDR3 nucleotides are TGTGCCACAGCCCCCAGGGGAAACACTGAAGCTTTCTTT. The gene calls are TRBV2 and TRBJ1-1, with D possibly TRBD1 on 6 matching bases. Germline-derived CDR1 and CDR2 are SNHLY and FYNNEI. V lost 10 bases, J lost 2 bases, and 14 bases lay in between. The CDR3 has 13 residues.